The 24 T cell receptor beta chains listed next were all sequenced from one sample in a study of siplizumab effects on memory and regulatory T cells. Only in-frame clones appear in the TCRdb table, and some are missing; sequencing was by immunoSEQ multiplex PCR. The repertoire includes about 100,000 clones, about 90% of them detected once, and roughly 1% sits in the top ten. Sequenced: CD4+ T cells sorted from blood. The origin of the receptors is a human donor in good health.

This chain joins TRBV5-4 and TRBJ2-4; D gene unclear. The CDR3 is 14 amino acids. The germline gives CDR1 SGHNT, CDR2 YYREEE (reference sequence). Deletions cut 1 base from V and 0 bases from J, with 5 bases between. DNA for the CDR3: TGTGCCAGCAGCTTGTTGATAGCCAAAAACATTCAGTACTTC. It specifies CASSLLIAKNIQYF.

This clone was found once. The CDR3: CASSFSGQGVDEQYF. Here the CDR3 DNA reads TGTGCCAGCAGTTTTTCAGGACAGGGGGTTGACGAGCAGTACTTC. This chain joins TRBV28 and TRBJ2-7; 10 positions agree with TRBD1. This CDR3 spans 15 amino acids. The V and J ends lost 3 bases and 5 bases, in that order; junction bases with no gene match: 7. The germline gives CDR1 MDHEN, CDR2 SYDVKM.

V and J are TRBV7-8 and TRBJ2-5, with 7 bases that match TRBD1. V shed 4 bases, J shed 2 bases, and the junction held 7 bases outside the gene matches. The CDR3 has 15 residues. Germline CDR1 SGHVS, CDR2 FQNEAQ. This chain's CDR3 is CASSSTPGQQETQYF. CDR3 bases: TGTGCCAGCAGCTCTACCCCGGGACAGCAAGAGACCCAGTACTTC.

V usage is TRBV27 and J usage is TRBJ1-6; D ambiguous. Germline V gene data show CDR1 as MNHEY and CDR2 as SMNVEV (reference sequence). This CDR3 is 15 amino acids long. The V end lost 6 bases, the J end lost 6 bases, and 15 bases lay between the germline ends. CDR3 DNA sequence: TGTGCCAGCAGCTCAGCTTGGGCAAGTAATTCACCCCTCCACTTT. It codes for CASSSAWASNSPLHF.

This chain joins TRBV6-4 and TRBJ1-2; possibly TRBD1 for D (5 bases). The V and J ends lost 3 bases and 8 bases respectively, with 16 bases between them. Germline V gives CDR1 MRHNA, CDR2 SNTAGT. There are 14 residues in the CDR3. The CDR3 DNA reads as TGTGCCAGCAGTGATGGGACCCGAGCGAGCGGCTACACCTTC. This gives the protein CASSDGTRASGYTF.

The chain couples TRBV9 to TRBJ1-1; no reliable D call. CDR3 length: 13 residues. V was pared by 0 bases and J by 0 bases, with 3 bases between. Germline CDR1 reads SGDLS; CDR2 reads YYNGEE. The CDR3 protein is CASSVEVNTEAFF. For the CDR3, the DNA is TGTGCCAGCAGCGTAGAAGTGAACACTGAAGCTTTCTTT. The entire variable domain, with the rest obtained from reference TRBV9 and TRBJ1-1, is as follows: DSGVTQTPKHLITATGQRVTLRCSPRSGDLSVYWYQQSLDQGLQFLIQYYNGEERAKGNILERFSAQQFPDLHSELNLSSLELGDSALYFCASSVEVNTEAFFGQGTRLTVV.

The chain joins TRBV10-2 to TRBJ2-5; D gene uncertain. The CDR3 is 11 residues long. CDR1 WSHSY and CDR2 SAAADI come from the germline V gene. V was shortened by 4 bases and J by 4 bases, with 4 bases between the two germline ends. CDR3 coding DNA: TGCGCCAGCAGTGTGGGAGAGACCCAGTACTTC. This translates into CASSVGETQYF.

This chain uses TRBV5-6 with TRBJ1-5; D gene unclear. Germline CDR1 reads SGHDT; CDR2 reads YYEEEE. The ends were cut back, 2 bases at V and 7 bases at J, with 13 bases in the middle. The CDR3 runs to 14 residues. DNA of the CDR3: TGTGCCAGCAGCTTTTGGGGATCCCACCAGCCCCAGCATTTT. It yields the protein CASSFWGSHQPQHF.

The CDR3, as DNA: TGTGCCAGCAGTGGGGGCCGGGAGCCCCAGCATTTT. Its protein product is CASSGGREPQHF. The J gene is TRBJ1-5, the V gene TRBV2, with D perhaps matching TRBD1 (5 bases). CDR1 is SNHLY, CDR2 FYNNEI, per germline. The CDR3 is made up of 12 amino acids. V was trimmed by 4 bases and J by 8 bases, leaving 9 bases between them.

The rearrangement joins TRBV7-9 to TRBJ2-1; 11 nucleotides align to TRBD2. V shed 4 bases, J shed 10 bases, and the junction held 15 bases outside the gene matches. The germline V gene has CDR1 SEHNR and CDR2 FQNEAQ (reference sequence). The CDR3 covers 17 residues. The CDR3 loop reads CASSSNLAGGQVAEQFF. The CDR3 nucleotides are TGTGCCAGCAGCTCCAACTTAGCGGGAGGGCAGGTCGCCGAGCAGTTCTTC.

The rearrangement joins TRBV11-2 to TRBJ2-7, with D uncertain. Trimming pared 5 bases from V and 4 bases from J, leaving 21 bases between. There are 16 residues in the CDR3. Looked up from germline, CDR1 is SGHAT and CDR2 is FQNNGV. The CDR3: CASSRPPGPLLYEQYF. CDR3 nucleotide sequence: TGTGCCAGCAGCCGACCGCCAGGTCCACTACTTTACGAGCAGTACTTC.

The J gene is TRBJ2-3, the V gene TRBV10-1, with D perhaps matching TRBD1 (5 bases). CDR1 WNHNN and CDR2 SYGVQD come from the germline V gene (reference sequence). This CDR3 comprises 16 residues. Trimming removed 2 bases from V and 0 bases from J, with 12 bases in between. The CDR3 DNA reads as TGCGCCAGCAGTGAGATCAGGGCGGCAAGCACAGATACGCAGTATTTT. Its protein is CASSEIRAASTDTQYF.

This chain uses TRBV11-3 with TRBJ1-4; D gene ambiguous. V lost 1 base and J lost 8, with 26 bases in between. The CDR3 contains 19 residues. Germline V lookup: CDR1 SGHNT, CDR2 YENEEA. CDR3 amino acids: CASSLVPASFFLNSEKLFF. CDR3 coding DNA: TGTGCCAGCAGCTTAGTTCCGGCCAGTTTCTTCTTGAATAGCGAAAAACTGTTTTTT.

In this sample, this clone turned up once. The chain employs TRBV4-2 and TRBJ1-2, with D hard to call. There are 16 residues in the CDR3. V lost 1 base to trimming and J lost 6 bases, with 18 bases between them. Germline CDR1 is LGHNA and CDR2 is YNFKEQ. CDR3 sequence (DNA): TGTGCCAGCAGCCAAGGGGTCGACGGACCTTCGGATGGCTACACCTTC. This gives the protein CASSQGVDGPSDGYTF.

This chain joins TRBV18 and TRBJ2-7; D is unresolved. This CDR3 region has 14 residues. The germline V gene encodes CDR1 KGHSH and CDR2 LQKENI. The V and J ends lost 1 base and 0 bases respectively, with 7 bases between them. The CDR3 nucleotides read TGTGCCAGCTCACCACTACTTTACTCCTACGAGCAGTACTTC. Translating gives CASSPLLYSYEQYF.

The V call is TRBV10-3, the J call TRBJ2-7, with a weak D call TRBD1 (5 bases). From germline, CDR1 is ENHRY and CDR2 SYGVKD. V gave up 4 bases and J gave up 6 bases, with 10 bases separating them. This CDR3 spans 12 amino acids. The CDR3 sequence is CAISVGRAEQYF. Written as DNA, the CDR3 is TGTGCCATCAGTGTAGGCAGGGCCGAGCAGTACTTC.

V usage is TRBV10-3 and J usage is TRBJ2-7, with D possibly matching TRBD2 (5 bases). V gave up 2 bases and J gave up 0 bases, with 8 bases separating them. The CDR3 length is 14 residues. Germline V gene lookup returns CDR1 ENHRY and CDR2 SYGVKD. CDR3 nucleotide sequence: TGTGCCATCAGTGAGGGCGGGTCCTCCTACGAGCAGTACTTC. Translation: CAISEGGSSYEQYF.

The chain couples TRBV23-1 to TRBJ2-3; D remains ambiguous. TRBV23-1 is an ORF; its function is uncertain. CDR3 length: 13 amino acids. Trimming stripped 2 bases from V and 3 bases from J, with 6 bases between. The CDR3 region has the DNA TGCGCCAGCAGTCAAGGACCTACAGATACGCAGTATTTT. Protein product: CASSQGPTDTQYF.

The J gene is TRBJ2-3, the V gene TRBV19; D perhaps matches TRBD2 (5 bases). The germline V gene has CDR1 LNHDA and CDR2 SQIVND (reference sequence). The CDR3 loop spans 14 amino acids. Trimming took 7 bases from V and 3 from J, leaving 14 bases between them. The CDR3 reads CASKVPGLTDTQYF. Written as DNA, the CDR3 is TGTGCCAGTAAGGTCCCGGGGTTGACAGATACGCAGTATTTT.

The chain recombines TRBV19 with TRBJ1-1; 9 bases align to TRBD1. The V gene end was trimmed by 7 bases and the J gene end by 4 bases; junction bases not matched to a gene: 13. CDR1 is LNHDA, CDR2 SQIVND, per germline (reference sequence). There are 16 residues in the CDR3. The CDR3 is CASTHRDRVPGTEAFF. The CDR3 DNA reads TGTGCCAGTACCCACCGGGACAGGGTGCCGGGCACTGAAGCTTTCTTT.

This clone was found once. The chain combines TRBV7-2 with TRBJ2-7, with no clear D. V was shortened by 5 bases and J by 2 bases, with 13 bases between the two germline ends. This CDR3 contains 14 residues. Germline loops: CDR1 SGHTA, CDR2 FQGNSA. CDR3 sequence: CASSPRTAAYEQYF. The CDR3, as DNA: TGTGCCAGCAGCCCGCGGACGGCGGCCTACGAGCAGTACTTC.

The rearrangement uses TRBV28 and TRBJ1-5; possibly TRBD1 for D (5 bases). The CDR3 has 15 residues. Per germline, CDR1 MDHEN and CDR2 SYDVKM. V was pared by 6 bases and J by 5 bases, with 17 bases between. CDR3 nucleotides: TGTGCCAGCAGCTTCGACACCGGGACGCATCAGCCCCAGCATTTT. This sequence encodes CASSFDTGTHQPQHF.

Points on this clone: In the same sample, other DNA sequences code for this CDR3. This chain links TRBV5-4 with TRBJ1-1; possibly TRBD1 for D (5 bases). The germline V gene has CDR1 SGHNT and CDR2 YYREEE (reference sequence). V lost 4 bases and J 3 bases, leaving 16 bases between the germline ends. This CDR3 has 15 residues. The CDR3 sequence: CASSLGRGRDTEAFF. CDR3 coding DNA: TGTGCCAGCAGCCTCGGGAGGGGTAGGGACACTGAAGCTTTCTTT.

This chain uses TRBV19 with TRBJ1-2, with a tentative D call TRBD1 (5 bases). CDR1 and CDR2 from the germline V gene are LNHDA and SQIVND (reference sequence). The CDR3 is 15 residues long. The V gene lost 6 bases and the J gene lost 8 bases, with 22 bases spanning the gap. DNA for the CDR3: TGTGCCAGTAGGCTTCTCGTAGACAGCCGCTTAGGCTACACCTTC. Translated, it gives CASRLLVDSRLGYTF. Supplemented by reference TRBV19 and TRBJ1-2, the full variable domain reads DGGITQSPKYLFRKEGQNVTLSCEQNLNHDAMYWYRQDPGQGLRLIYYSQIVNDFQKGDIAEGYSVSREKKESFPLTVTSAQKNPTAFYLCASRLLVDSRLGYTFGSGTRLTVV.